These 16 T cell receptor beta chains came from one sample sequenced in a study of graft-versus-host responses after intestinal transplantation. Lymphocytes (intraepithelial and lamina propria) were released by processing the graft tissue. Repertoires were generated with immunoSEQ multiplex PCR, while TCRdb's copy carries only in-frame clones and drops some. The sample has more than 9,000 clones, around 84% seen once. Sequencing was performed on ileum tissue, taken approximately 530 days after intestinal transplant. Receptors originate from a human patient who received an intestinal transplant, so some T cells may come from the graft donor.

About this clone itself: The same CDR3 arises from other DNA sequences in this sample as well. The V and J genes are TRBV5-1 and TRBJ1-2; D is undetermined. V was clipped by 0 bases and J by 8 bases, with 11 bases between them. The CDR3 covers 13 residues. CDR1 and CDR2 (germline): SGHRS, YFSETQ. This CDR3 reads CASSLVLQYGYTF. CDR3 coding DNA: TGCGCCAGCAGCTTGGTACTACAGTACGGCTACACCTTC.

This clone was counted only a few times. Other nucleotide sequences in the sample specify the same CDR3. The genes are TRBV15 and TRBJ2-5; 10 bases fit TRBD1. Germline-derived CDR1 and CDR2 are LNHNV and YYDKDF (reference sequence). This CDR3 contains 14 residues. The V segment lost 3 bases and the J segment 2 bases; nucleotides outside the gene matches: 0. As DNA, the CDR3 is TGTGCCACCAGCAGGGACAGGGGGCAAGAGACCCAGTACTTC. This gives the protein CATSRDRGQETQYF.

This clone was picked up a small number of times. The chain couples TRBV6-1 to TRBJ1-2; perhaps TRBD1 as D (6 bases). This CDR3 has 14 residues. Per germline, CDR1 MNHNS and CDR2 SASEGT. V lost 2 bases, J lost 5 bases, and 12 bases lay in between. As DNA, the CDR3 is TGTGCCAGCAGTGAATCAGGGGTCGGTTATGGCTACACCTTC. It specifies CASSESGVGYGYTF.

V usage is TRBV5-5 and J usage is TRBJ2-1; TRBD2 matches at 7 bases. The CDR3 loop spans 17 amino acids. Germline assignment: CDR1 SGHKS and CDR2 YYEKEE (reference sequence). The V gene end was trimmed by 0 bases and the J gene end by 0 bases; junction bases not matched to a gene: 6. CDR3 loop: CASSLVGGPFSYNEQFF. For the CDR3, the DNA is TGTGCCAGCAGCTTGGTGGGAGGGCCTTTCTCCTACAATGAGCAGTTCTTC.

The CDR3: CAWSVLNTGELFF. The DNA for the CDR3 is TGTGCCTGGAGTGTACTCAACACCGGGGAGCTGTTTTTT. This rearrangement joins TRBV30 to TRBJ2-2; D is undetermined. Germline CDR1 reads GTSNPN; CDR2 reads SVGIG (reference sequence). Trimming removed 0 bases from V and 2 bases from J, with 4 bases in between. The CDR3 length is 13 residues. Full variable domain (outside the CDR3, taken from reference TRBV30 and TRBJ2-2): SQTIHQWPATLVQPVGSPLSLECTVEGTSNPNLYWYRQAAGRGLQLLFYSVGIGQISSEVPQNLSASRPQDRQFILSSKKLLLSDSGFYLCAWSVLNTGELFFGEGSRLTVL.

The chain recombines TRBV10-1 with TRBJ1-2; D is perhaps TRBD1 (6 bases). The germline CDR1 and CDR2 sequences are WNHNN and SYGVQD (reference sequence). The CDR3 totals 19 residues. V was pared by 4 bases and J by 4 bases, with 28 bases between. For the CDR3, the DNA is TGCGCCAGCAGTGGGTTAAAACCCGGGACAAGGACCATGGGCTATGGCTACACCTTC. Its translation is CASSGLKPGTRTMGYGYTF.

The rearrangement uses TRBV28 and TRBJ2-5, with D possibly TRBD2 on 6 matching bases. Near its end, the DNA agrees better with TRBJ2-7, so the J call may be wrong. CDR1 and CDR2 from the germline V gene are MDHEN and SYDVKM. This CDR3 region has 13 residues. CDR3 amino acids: CASSLSLANEQYF. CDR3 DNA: TGTGCCAGCAGTTTAAGCCTAGCGAACGAGCAGTACTTC.

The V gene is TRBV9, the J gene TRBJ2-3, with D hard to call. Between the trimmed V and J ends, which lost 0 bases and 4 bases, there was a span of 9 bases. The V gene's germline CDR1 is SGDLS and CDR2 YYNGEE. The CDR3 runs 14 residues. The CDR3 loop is CASSVEYFADTQYF. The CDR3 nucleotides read TGTGCCAGCAGCGTAGAGTACTTCGCAGATACGCAGTATTTT.

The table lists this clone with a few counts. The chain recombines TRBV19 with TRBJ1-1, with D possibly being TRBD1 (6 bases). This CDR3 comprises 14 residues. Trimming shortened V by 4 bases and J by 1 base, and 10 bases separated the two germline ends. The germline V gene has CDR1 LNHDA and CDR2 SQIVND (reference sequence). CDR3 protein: CASSTPGENTEAFF. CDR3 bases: TGTGCCAGTAGTACCCCAGGGGAGAACACTGAAGCTTTCTTT.

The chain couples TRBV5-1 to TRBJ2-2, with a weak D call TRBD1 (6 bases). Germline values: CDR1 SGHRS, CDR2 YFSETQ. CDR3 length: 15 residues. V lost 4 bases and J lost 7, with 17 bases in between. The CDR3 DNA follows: TGCGCCAGCAGCCCTCAGGGGCGCGAAAACGGGGAGCTGTTTTTT. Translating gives CASSPQGRENGELFF.

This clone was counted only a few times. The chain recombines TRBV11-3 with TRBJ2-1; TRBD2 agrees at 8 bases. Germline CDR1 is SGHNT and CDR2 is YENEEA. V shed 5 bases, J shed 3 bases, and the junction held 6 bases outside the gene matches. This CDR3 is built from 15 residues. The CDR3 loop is CASSLIAGIYNEQFF. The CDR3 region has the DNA TGTGCCAGCAGCCTAATAGCGGGGATCTACAATGAGCAGTTCTTC. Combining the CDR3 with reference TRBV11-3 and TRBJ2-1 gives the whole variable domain EAGVVQSPRYKIIEKKQPVAFWCNPISGHNTLYWYLQNLGQGPELLIRYENEEAVDDSQLPKDRFSAERLKGVDSTLKIQPAELGDSAVYLCASSLIAGIYNEQFFGPGTRLTVL.

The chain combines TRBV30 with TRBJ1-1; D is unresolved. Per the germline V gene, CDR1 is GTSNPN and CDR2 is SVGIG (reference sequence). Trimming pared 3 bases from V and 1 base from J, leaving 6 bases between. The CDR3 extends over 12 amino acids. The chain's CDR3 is CAWSLGNTEAFF. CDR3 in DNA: TGTGCCTGGAGCTTAGGGAACACTGAAGCTTTCTTT.

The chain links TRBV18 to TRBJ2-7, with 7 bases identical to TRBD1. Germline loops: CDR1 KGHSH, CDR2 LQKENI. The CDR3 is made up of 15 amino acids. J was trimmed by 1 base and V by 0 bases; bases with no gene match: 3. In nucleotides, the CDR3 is TGTGCCAGCTCACCACCGGGACAGTATTCCTACGAGCAGTACTTC. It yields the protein CASSPPGQYSYEQYF.

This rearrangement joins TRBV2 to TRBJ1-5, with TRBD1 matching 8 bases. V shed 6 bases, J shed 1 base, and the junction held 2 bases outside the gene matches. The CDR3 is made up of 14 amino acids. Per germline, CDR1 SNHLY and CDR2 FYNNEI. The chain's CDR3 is CASRGQVSNQPQHF. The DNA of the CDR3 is TGTGCCAGCAGGGGACAGGTCAGCAATCAGCCCCAGCATTTT.

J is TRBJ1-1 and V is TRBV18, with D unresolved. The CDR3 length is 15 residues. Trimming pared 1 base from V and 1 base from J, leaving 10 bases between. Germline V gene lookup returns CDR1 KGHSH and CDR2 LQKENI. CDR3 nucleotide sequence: TGTGCCAGCTCACCACGGTGGCGAAAGAACACTGAAGCTTTCTTT. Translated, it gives CASSPRWRKNTEAFF.

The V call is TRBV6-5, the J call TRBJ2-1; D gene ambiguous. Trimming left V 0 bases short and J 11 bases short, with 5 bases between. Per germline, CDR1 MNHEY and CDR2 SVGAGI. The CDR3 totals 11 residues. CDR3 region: CASSYSGQQFF. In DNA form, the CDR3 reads TGTGCCAGCAGTTACTCCGGGCAGCAGTTCTTC.